This TCR beta chain originates from a study of early T cells in non-severe SARS-CoV-2 infection (dated by TCRdb to the early 2020s). Concerning the study at large: Because TCR sequencing was done on bulk RNA from unsorted whole blood, the alpha and beta chains could not be paired. On the study overall, not on this receptor specifically: VDJdb matching was skewed toward anti-spike CD8 responses and likely underestimated virus-specific expansions, missing private and CD4 specificities.

Libraries were constructed by 5' RACE. The listed sequencing device is NextSeq 500. Unique molecular identifiers were attached to individual cDNA molecules in the TCR library protocol so that sequencing error and PCR bias could be corrected. Sequencing covered both TCR alpha and beta chains, and within each sample the abundances of alpha and beta sequences were tightly co-correlated. The paper's data handling went like this. Decombinator V4 was used to perform V gene, J gene and CDR3 annotation of TCR sequences. Expanded TCRs were defined as changing significantly between any two time points under a Poisson model with p below 0.0001. TCR abundances were normalised to the total number of TCRs sequenced in each sample and reported as counts per million. MAIT TCRs were defined by TRAV1-2 paired with TRAJ12, TRAJ20 or TRAJ33, and iNKT TCRs by TRAV10 paired with TRAJ18. A search of VDJdb, accessed on 1 November 2021, was run for TCRs annotated to CMV, EBV and SARS-CoV-2, with TCRs annotated for multiple antigens excluded. TCRdb took the public reads, trimmed them with fastp at Q25, ran MiXCR for clone calling and kept in-frame beta chains. Each entry merges the rows of one CDR3 protein and shows their most common DNA and genes. For this entry, the V and J calls and clone size follow TCRdb and not the study's own pipeline. The sample table lists 80,000 to 100,000 distinct CDR3 sequences, over 13% of them with a count of one. The ten largest clones take up roughly 6.4% of the sample.

This clonotype showed up many times. The target of this receptor is not known. Base qualities are not recorded, but no much larger clone differs from it by a single base. The germline V gene (reference sequence) specifies MNHNY as CDR1 and SVGAGI as CDR2. The CDR3, cysteine through phenylalanine, is 12 amino acids long. Only CDR3 DNA remains: 36 bases, in frame from the first base. A distance of 8 bases separates the germline ends of V and J, which lose 5 bases and 3 bases respectively. Set within a cohort of healthcare workers in London, UK, this nested case-control study involved weekly PCR testing of nasopharyngeal swabs along with blood sampling. Healthcare workers were recruited during the week of the UK lockdown, between 23 and 31 March 2020, and followed weekly for up to roughly 15 weeks.

The V gene is TRBV6-6 and the J gene is TRBJ2-7; the D segment might be TRBD1 or TRBD2, since each matches 5 bases. Sequencing was carried out using whole blood. The origin of this receptor is an adult who was a healthcare worker with PCR-confirmed SARS-CoV-2 infection or an uninfected control (not recorded which). The CDR3 region reads CASSRDDYEQYF. The DNA sequence is as follows: TGTGCCAGCAGTCGGGACGACTACGAGCAGTACTTC.